The 25 T cell receptor beta chains given below trace back to one sample, sequenced in a study of blood T cell repertoires in COVID-19. Only in-frame clones appear in the TCRdb table, and some are missing; sequencing was by immunoSEQ multiplex PCR. The sample consists of about 150,000 clones, about 86% of them appearing once. Sequencing was carried out using peripheral blood. These receptor sequences come from a man over 45 with active or convalescent COVID-19.

V is TRBV18 and J is TRBJ1-3; D remains ambiguous. CDR1 and CDR2 from the germline V gene are KGHSH and LQKENI. The length of the CDR3 is 14 residues. The V end lost 3 bases, the J end lost 4 bases, and 10 bases lay between the germline ends. This CDR3 reads CASSPERVGNTIYF. CDR3 DNA: TGTGCCAGCTCACCGGAGAGGGTGGGAAACACCATATATTTT.

V is TRBV7-2 and J is TRBJ2-7; maybe TRBD1 (6 bases). Germline CDR1 and CDR2: SGHTA and FQGNSA. V was pared by 0 bases and J by 7 bases, with 10 bases between. The CDR3 has 13 amino acids. The CDR3 DNA reads as TGTGCCAGCAGCTTAGCAGTCACAGGGGAGCAGTACTTC. It is translated as CASSLAVTGEQYF.

V usage is TRBV27 and J usage is TRBJ1-6; no firm D call. Germline V gives CDR1 MNHEY, CDR2 SMNVEV (reference sequence). Trimming removed 2 bases at V and 7 bases at J, with 3 bases between. The CDR3 is made up of 12 amino acids. The CDR3, as DNA: TGTGCCAGCAGTTTAGAGAATTCACCCCTCCACTTT. The encoded protein is CASSLENSPLHF.

The V and J genes are TRBV6-5 and TRBJ1-6; D is unresolved. Germline V gene data show CDR1 as MNHEY and CDR2 as SVGAGI. The CDR3 loop spans 15 amino acids. V was cut by 6 bases and J by 9 bases, with 18 bases left in between. The CDR3 sequence is CASRKSGPLRSPLHF. For the CDR3, the DNA is TGTGCCAGCAGAAAAAGTGGGCCGCTTCGTTCACCCCTCCACTTT.

J is TRBJ1-1 and V is TRBV4-1, with a possible D match to TRBD1 (6 bases). V gave up 4 bases and J gave up 1 base, with 16 bases separating them. The CDR3 has 16 amino acids. Per germline, CDR1 MGHRA and CDR2 YSYEKL. CDR3 in DNA: TGCGCCAGCAGCCGCGGACAGAATATGGGGAACACTGAAGCTTTCTTT. Translating it yields CASSRGQNMGNTEAFF.

This clone was counted only a few times. V usage is TRBV18 and J usage is TRBJ1-1; no clear D gene. V was clipped by 7 bases and J by 4 bases, with 13 bases between them. The CDR3 is 13 residues long. From germline, CDR1 is KGHSH and CDR2 LQKENI. Here the CDR3 DNA reads TGTGCCAGCTACACCACGCAAAGCACTGAAGCTTTCTTT. This codes for CASYTTQSTEAFF. The entire variable domain, with the rest obtained from reference TRBV18 and TRBJ1-1, is as follows: NAGVMQNPRHLVRRRGQEARLRCSPMKGHSHVYWYRQLPEEGLKFMVYLQKENIIDESGMPKERFSAEFPKEGPSILRIQQVVRGDSAAYFCASYTTQSTEAFFGQGTRLTVV.

The rearrangement links TRBV10-1 to TRBJ1-5; 8 nucleotides align to TRBD1. The CDR3 contains 12 residues. The germline CDR1 and CDR2 sequences are WNHNN and SYGVQD (reference sequence). J was trimmed by 7 bases and V by 9 bases; bases with no gene match: 5. CDR3 protein: CARGQGGQPQHF. The CDR3, as DNA: TGCGCCAGAGGACAGGGAGGGCAGCCCCAGCATTTT.

This clone occurred a few times. The J gene is TRBJ2-7, the V gene TRBV6-2 or TRBV6-3, with TRBD2 identical over 13 bases. The CDR3 spans 16 residues. Looked up from germline, CDR1 is MNHEY and CDR2 is SVGEGT. V lost 0 bases and J lost 2; bases outside the gene matches: 1. CDR3 protein: CASSYSTSGRPYEQYF. CDR3 coding DNA: TGTGCCAGCAGTTACTCGACTAGCGGGAGGCCCTACGAGCAGTACTTC.

This clone is a singleton in its sample. V gene TRBV7-3 combines with J gene TRBJ1-1; D is undetermined. Trimming took off 6 bases at V and 0 bases at J, with 8 bases between the two ends. Germline CDR1 SGHTA, CDR2 FQGTGA. The CDR3 loop spans 13 amino acids. The CDR3 here is CASSGDLNTEAFF. CDR3 in DNA: TGTGCCAGCAGTGGAGACTTGAACACTGAAGCTTTCTTT.

The CDR3 sequence is CASSLAVSRETQYF. The CDR3 nucleotides are TGCGCCAGCAGCTTGGCCGTCTCCAGGGAGACCCAGTACTTC. The V gene is TRBV5-1, the J gene TRBJ2-5; D ambiguous. Per the germline V gene, CDR1 is SGHRS and CDR2 is YFSETQ. V dropped 0 bases and J dropped 5 bases, with 11 bases sitting between them. The CDR3 length is 14 residues.

With respect to this clone: Other DNA sequences in the sample encode the same CDR3. V usage is TRBV5-1 and J usage is TRBJ2-5; 8 bases fit TRBD1. The CDR3 extends over 14 amino acids. CDR1 is SGHRS, CDR2 YFSETQ, per germline. V shed 3 bases, J shed 5 bases, and the junction held 6 bases outside the gene matches. CDR3 residues: CASSSGQGGETQYF. The CDR3 DNA follows: TGCGCCAGCAGCTCAGGACAGGGAGGCGAGACCCAGTACTTC.

The chain employs TRBV19 and TRBJ2-6; 8 bases are a match to TRBD2. Germline loops: CDR1 LNHDA, CDR2 SQIVND (reference sequence). CDR3 size: 20 residues. V gave up 6 bases and J gave up 0 bases; unmatched junction bases: 16. CDR3: CASREHDGGGDRSGANVLTF. CDR3 nucleotides: TGTGCCAGTAGGGAGCACGACGGGGGGGGCGATCGCTCTGGGGCCAACGTCCTGACTTTC.

This chain joins TRBV5-4 and TRBJ2-3; 9 nucleotides match TRBD1. The CDR3 sequence is 14 residues long. The germline V gene encodes CDR1 SGHNT and CDR2 YYREEE (reference sequence). The ends lost 3 bases at V and 3 bases at J; junction bases unmatched: 2. CDR3 protein: CASSSGTGTDTQYF. Here the CDR3 DNA reads TGTGCCAGCAGCTCAGGGACAGGGACAGATACGCAGTATTTT. Supplemented by reference TRBV5-4 and TRBJ2-3, the full variable domain reads ETGVTQSPTHLIKTRGQQVTLRCSSQSGHNTVSWYQQALGQGPQFIFQYYREEENGRGNFPPRFSGLQFPNYSSELNVNALELDDSALYLCASSSGTGTDTQYFGPGTRLTVL.

Concerning this clone itself: The same CDR3 can be traced to other DNA sequences in this sample. The chain combines TRBV4-2 with TRBJ1-2, with a weak D call TRBD1 (5 bases). Germline CDR1 is LGHNA and CDR2 is YNFKEQ. The CDR3 consists of 15 residues. The V end was cut by 0 bases, the J end by 4 bases, with 12 bases between. CDR3 nucleotide sequence: TGTGCCAGCAGCCAAGATCGCGGGGGTGGCTATGGCTACACCTTC. Protein: CASSQDRGGGYGYTF.

This clone was seen just once. The chain links TRBV19 to TRBJ1-5, with D unclear. V gave up 5 bases and J gave up 0 bases, with 20 bases separating them. The CDR3 runs 18 residues. Per the germline V gene, CDR1 is LNHDA and CDR2 is SQIVND (reference sequence). The CDR3 DNA follows: TGTGCCAGTAGTTCCACCTTAGGAGGTCTCTATAGCAATCAGCCCCAGCATTTT. This codes for CASSSTLGGLYSNQPQHF.

The chain has TRBV5-1 and TRBJ1-6; D unclear. Germline V gene data show CDR1 as SGHRS and CDR2 as YFSETQ. The CDR3 is 15 residues long. With 0 bases removed from V and 7 bases from J, the gap between germline ends came to 11 bases. This CDR3 reads CASSLGQARNSPLHF. The CDR3 DNA sequence: TGCGCCAGCAGCTTGGGTCAGGCTCGAAATTCACCCCTCCACTTT. The complete variable domain, with remaining parts taken from reference TRBV5-1 and TRBJ1-6, reads KAGVTQTPRYLIKTRGQQVTLSCSPISGHRSVSWYQQTPGQGLQFLFEYFSETQRNKGNFPGRFSGRQFSNSRSEMNVSTLELGDSALYLCASSLGQARNSPLHFGNGTRLTVT.

This sequence joins TRBV7-8 and TRBJ1-4; no reliable D call. The germline V gene has CDR1 SGHVS and CDR2 FQNEAQ. The CDR3 totals 17 residues. Trimming removed 2 bases from V and 3 bases from J, with 16 bases in between. The CDR3 DNA follows: TGTGCCAGCAGCTTATACCCGGGGTTGGTTTCTAATGAAAAACTGTTTTTT. Its translation: CASSLYPGLVSNEKLFF.

The chain carries TRBV5-4 and TRBJ2-7; perhaps TRBD2 as D (6 bases). This CDR3 is built from 12 residues. CDR1 and CDR2 from the germline V gene are SGHNT and YYREEE (reference sequence). V was clipped by 3 bases and J by 4 bases, with 8 bases between them. CDR3 in DNA: TGTGCCAGCAGCTCGGAGGGGTACGAGCAGTACTTC. Translated, it gives CASSSEGYEQYF.

With respect to this clone: The sample carries other DNA sequences with the same CDR3. The chain has TRBV4-3 and TRBJ1-2; D call uncertain. Trimming took 0 bases from V and 4 from J, leaving 12 bases between them. The CDR3 consists of 15 residues. The V gene's germline CDR1 is LGHNA and CDR2 YSLEER. In nucleotides, the CDR3 is TGCGCCAGCAGCCAAGATCTACGGGGAGGCTATGGCTACACCTTC. Encoded protein: CASSQDLRGGYGYTF.

This chain joins TRBV6-5 and TRBJ2-3; D is undetermined. The V gene's germline CDR1 is MNHEY and CDR2 SVGAGI. The ends were cut back, 3 bases at V and 8 bases at J, with 6 bases in the middle. The CDR3 spans 11 residues. Here the CDR3 DNA reads TGTGCCAGCAGTTATGAGGCTACGCAGTATTTT. Protein sequence: CASSYEATQYF.

The chain combines TRBV19 with TRBJ1-2, with 8 bases aligning to TRBD1. Germline V CDR1 and CDR2: LNHDA, SQIVND (reference sequence). Trimming took 7 bases from V and 8 from J; bases not matched to a gene: 12. This CDR3 has 14 residues. The CDR3 nucleotides read TGTGCCAGTACCCTGGACAGGGAAATATGGGGCTACACCTTC. This codes for CASTLDREIWGYTF.

V is TRBV29-1 and J is TRBJ2-1, with D possibly TRBD1 on 5 matching bases. The CDR3 consists of 16 residues. The germline CDR1 and CDR2 sequences are SQVTM and ANQGSEA. Trimming took off 2 bases at V and 8 bases at J, with 22 bases between the two ends. CDR3 protein: CSVEIGYPFKGDEQFF. The CDR3 DNA reads as TGCAGCGTTGAAATCGGGTACCCATTTAAAGGGGATGAGCAGTTCTTC.

The chain joins TRBV7-6 to TRBJ1-1; tentative D call: TRBD1 (6 bases). Trimming took 2 bases from V and 1 from J, leaving 11 bases between them. Germline V gives CDR1 SGHVS, CDR2 FNYEAQ. The CDR3 runs 15 residues. The CDR3, as DNA: TGTGCCAGCAGCTTAAGTCGGGACAAGAACACTGAAGCTTTCTTT. Residues: CASSLSRDKNTEAFF.

This clone came up a few times. The genes are TRBV2 and TRBJ1-1; weak D call: TRBD1 (6 bases). V was trimmed by 2 bases and J by 10 bases, leaving 14 bases between them. CDR3 length: 13 residues. Germline V gives CDR1 SNHLY, CDR2 FYNNEI. The CDR3 DNA follows: TGTGCCAGCAGTGAATCAGGGGCGAATGGAGCTTTCTTT. Amino acid sequence: CASSESGANGAFF.

This chain links TRBV3-1 (or the pseudogene TRBV3-2) with TRBJ2-5; D gene uncertain. The germline CDR1 and CDR2 sequences are LGHDT and YNNKEL (reference sequence). The length of the CDR3 is 15 residues. Between the trimmed V and J ends, which lost 1 base and 1 base, there was a span of 10 bases. This CDR3 is CASSQGRAIQETQYF. CDR3 in DNA: TGTGCCAGCAGCCAAGGTCGTGCTATCCAAGAGACCCAGTACTTC.